The rows below give T cell receptor beta chains drawn from one sample of a study of cytomegalovirus exposure and HLA in healthy donors. Libraries were prepared by immunoSEQ multiplex PCR; TCRdb keeps only in-frame clonotypes and omits some of them. The table lists roughly 120,000 clones, about 80% of them singletons. Sequenced: PBMCs. The receptors were sampled from a male donor in good health and CMV-seronegative. The CDR3 runs from the conserved cysteine through the conserved F or W. A D gene is named only where the DNA matches it firmly. A clone size is listed for some rows: how often the clone was seen (once, few, many), or a class if it is expanded.

>TRBV27|-|TRBD1|TRBJ1-5
TGTGCCAGCAGTTTATCGGAGACAGGGAATCAGCCCCAGCATTTT
CASSLSETGNQPQHF
>TRBV7-9|once|TRBD1|TRBJ1-2
TGTGCCAGCAGCTTCCGGGACAGGGGAGGGGGAAACTATGGCTACACCTTC
CASSFRDRGGGNYGYTF
>TRBV7-9|-|-|TRBJ1-4
TGTTCCAGCAGCTCCCGTTCGGGGTTAGATGAAAAACTGTTTTTT
CSSSSRSGLDEKLFF
>TRBV19|-|-|TRBJ2-1
TGTGCCAGCCGAGGGGAAGCGGGCTTTGAGCAGTTCTTC
CASRGEAGFEQFF
>TRBV7-2|-|-|TRBJ1-2
TGTGCCAGCAGCTTAGTTGGGGACACGCGCTATGGCTACACCTTC
CASSLVGDTRYGYTF
>TRBV10-1|-|-|TRBJ2-1
TGCGCCAGCAGTGAAACTAGCACCTTAATCAATGAGCAGTTCTTC
CASSETSTLINEQFF
>TRBV7-9|-|-|TRBJ1-1
TGTGCCAGCAGCGCCAGGGGTATTGAAGCTTTCTTT
CASSARGIEAFF
>TRBV5-1|few|-|TRBJ2-1
TGCGCCAGCAGCTTCAGGAGGGATGAGCAGTTCTTC
CASSFRRDEQFF
>TRBV6-1|-|-|TRBJ2-7
TGTGCCAGCAGCATCCTAGCTTCCTACGAGCAGTACTTC
CASSILASYEQYF
>TRBV7-2|-|-|TRBJ1-1
TGTGCCAGCAGCTTAGCGGCGGACTTTCTGAACACTGAAGCTTTCTTT
CASSLAADFLNTEAFF
>TRBV5-6|-|-|TRBJ1-3
TGTGCCAGCAGACTGGCCAGGTTCTCTGGAAACACCATATATTTT
CASRLARFSGNTIYF
>TRBV27|-|-|TRBJ2-2
TGTGCCAGCAGTTTACAGCGGGTCGGGACCGGGGAGCTGTTTTTT
CASSLQRVGTGELFF
>TRBV5-6|once|TRBD2|TRBJ2-7
TGTGCCAGCAGCTTAGCGGGGCCCCCCCGAGGCGAGCAGTACTTC
CASSLAGPPRGEQYF
>TRBV7-2|few|-|TRBJ2-2
TGTGCCAGCAGCCCCGAATCATGGGCAGCCACCGGGGAGCTGTTTTTT
CASSPESWAATGELFF
>TRBV5-4|-|TRBD1|TRBJ2-1
TGTGCCAGCAGCTTACCGACAGGGGCGATATCACTGGGCTCCTACAATGAGCAGTTCTTC
CASSLPTGAISLGSYNEQFF
>TRBV30|-|TRBD1|TRBJ1-2
TGTGCCTGGAGTGCAAGGGACAGGGGTTTTTACTATGGCTACACCTTC
CAWSARDRGFYYGYTF
>TRBV4-1|-|-|TRBJ1-5
TGCGCCAGCAGCCAAGTCCAAGGGGCGAATCAGCCCCAGCATTTT
CASSQVQGANQPQHF
>TRBV5-1|once|TRBD1|TRBJ2-1
TGCGCCAGCAGCTTGGATGAGGGGGCCCGATACAATGAGCAGTTCTTC
CASSLDEGARYNEQFF
>TRBV15|-|-|TRBJ1-1
TGTGCCACCAGCAGAGCTGGGGAGTCAGGCGAATGGGACACTGAAGCTTTCTTT
CATSRAGESGEWDTEAFF
>TRBV9|once|-|TRBJ1-4
TGTGCCAGCAGCGTAGCAAACGGGAAGAGTAATGAAAAACTGTTTTTT
CASSVANGKSNEKLFF
>TRBV19|once|TRBD2|TRBJ2-7
TGTGCCAGTAGCAAGGGAGGGGCCTCCTACGAGCAGTACTTC
CASSKGGASYEQYF
>TRBV30|-|-|TRBJ1-1
TGTGCCTGGAACTCGGCTTTCTTT
CAWNSAFF
>TRBV5-6|-|TRBD1|TRBJ1-2
TGTGCCAGCAGCTTGGCAGGGGGCTATGGCTACACCTTC
CASSLAGGYGYTF
>TRBV19|-|TRBD1|TRBJ1-6
TGTGCCAGTAAGGACGGACAGGGGGCTTATTCACCCCTCCACTTT
CASKDGQGAYSPLHF
>TRBV7-9|-|TRBD2|TRBJ2-2
TGTTCCAGCAGCTTAGGTGGGGGGGCGAACACCGGGGAGCTGTTTTTT
CSSSLGGGANTGELFF
>TRBV15|-|TRBD1|TRBJ2-1
TGTGCCACCAGCAGAGTTGGTACAGGGGTTGGTATCCACAATGAGCAGTTCTTC
CATSRVGTGVGIHNEQFF
>TRBV7-2|-|TRBD2|TRBJ2-5
TGTGCCAGCAGCCTCCACTTAGCGGGGGAAGAGACCCAGTACTTC
CASSLHLAGEETQYF
>TRBV6-1|once|-|TRBJ1-1
TGTGCCAGCAGGCCAGGGTTGGCTGAAGCTTTCTTT
CASRPGLAEAFF
>TRBV7-9|-|TRBD1|TRBJ1-2
TGTTCCAGCAGCTTAGCAGTCGGAGAGGGGGCTAATGGCTACACCTTC
CSSSLAVGEGANGYTF
>TRBV7-8|-|-|TRBJ2-7
TGTGCCAGCAGCTTAAGGGGGAGCCCCTACGAGCAGTACTTC
CASSLRGSPYEQYF
>TRBV29-1|-|TRBD1|TRBJ2-7
TGCAGCGTTGGTTTGGCAGGGGGCAGGGGGTCCTACGAGCAGTACTTC
CSVGLAGGRGSYEQYF
>TRBV19|-|TRBD1|TRBJ2-1
TGTGCCAGTAGCCCGGACAGGCTCAATGAGCAGTTCTTC
CASSPDRLNEQFF
>TRBV9|-|TRBD2|TRBJ2-1
TGTGCCAGCAGCGTAGTAAGCGGGGGGCACTACAATGAGCAGTTCTTC
CASSVVSGGHYNEQFF
>TRBV10-3|-|TRBD2|TRBJ2-4
TGTGCCATCAGTGAACTAGCGGGAGGCCAGGGTGGAAACATTCAGTACTTC
CAISELAGGQGGNIQYF
>TRBV5-1|-|TRBD1|TRBJ1-2
TGCGCCAGCAGCTCCGGACAGGGACGCTATGGCTACACCTTC
CASSSGQGRYGYTF
>TRBV6-5|-|TRBD1|TRBJ1-3
TGTGCCAGCAGCGCAACAGGGGTGCGTGGAAACACCATATATTTT
CASSATGVRGNTIYF
>TRBV6-5|-|-|TRBJ2-1
TGTGCCAGCAGTTACTCGGGGACAATTAACAATGAGCAGTTCTTC
CASSYSGTINNEQFF
>TRBV30|few|-|TRBJ2-7
TGTGCCTGGACCGGGGATGGTCCCTACGAGCAGTACTTC
CAWTGDGPYEQYF
>TRBV6-6|-|-|TRBJ1-5
TGTGCCAGCAGTTACTCAATTACAGGGTTACGACAGCCCCAGCATTTT
CASSYSITGLRQPQHF
>TRBV6-6|once|TRBD2|TRBJ2-5
TGTGCCAGCAGTTACGAAGGGGCGGGGGGGTCCGGGACCCAGTACTTC
CASSYEGAGGSGTQYF
>TRBV6-5|-|-|TRBJ1-1
TGTGCCAGCAGTTCACCAGGGGAGGGCACTGAAGCTTTCTTT
CASSSPGEGTEAFF
>TRBV6-5|few|TRBD1|TRBJ1-2
TGTGCCAGCAGTTCGACAGGGACTGGCTACACCTTC
CASSSTGTGYTF
>TRBV11-2|few|TRBD2|TRBJ2-7
TGTGCCAGCAGCGCCCGCTTCGGGACTAGCAGCTACGAGCAGTACTTC
CASSARFGTSSYEQYF
>TRBV7-8|-|TRBD1|TRBJ1-5
TGTGCCAGCAGCGCTGACAGGGATCAGCCCCAGCATTTT
CASSADRDQPQHF